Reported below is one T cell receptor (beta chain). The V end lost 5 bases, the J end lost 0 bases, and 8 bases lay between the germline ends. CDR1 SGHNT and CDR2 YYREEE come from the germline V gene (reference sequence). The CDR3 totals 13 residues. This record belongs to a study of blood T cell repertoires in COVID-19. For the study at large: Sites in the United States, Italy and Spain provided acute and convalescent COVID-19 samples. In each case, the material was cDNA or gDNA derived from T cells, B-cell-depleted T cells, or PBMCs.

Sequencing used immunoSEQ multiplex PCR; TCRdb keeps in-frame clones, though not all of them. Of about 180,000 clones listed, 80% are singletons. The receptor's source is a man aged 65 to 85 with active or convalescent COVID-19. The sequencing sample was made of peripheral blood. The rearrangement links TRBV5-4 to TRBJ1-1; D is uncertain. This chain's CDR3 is CASSMGMNTEAFF. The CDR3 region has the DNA TGTGCCAGCAGTATGGGCATGAACACTGAAGCTTTCTTT.